Below, 13 T cell receptor beta chains from the same sample are listed, as sequenced in a study of blood T cells in healthy people across ages. Alongside a J-beta primer mix, a sample-barcoded 5' primer served in a second PCR lasting about 6 to 12 cycles. TCRdb recomputed calls from the 5' RACE reads with MiXCR, one row per CDR3 protein. The sample includes hundreds of thousands of distinct CDR3 sequences, roughly 47% seen only once; the top ten take 20% to 25%. The sample comprised blood. The receptors derive from a woman in her fifties or sixties in good health.

This chain joins TRBV7-9 and TRBJ2-1; D is unclear. The CDR3 sequence is 15 residues long. Germline V gene data show CDR1 as SEHNR and CDR2 as FQNEAQ (reference sequence). The germline V and J ends were trimmed by 5 bases and 0 bases, with 11 bases remaining between them. The CDR3 region is CASSLRELSYNEQFF. In DNA form, the CDR3 reads TGTGCCAGCAGCCTGAGAGAGCTCTCCTACAATGAGCAGTTCTTC.

The chain has TRBV4-2 and TRBJ2-1; D call uncertain. Germline lookup yields CDR1 LGHNA and CDR2 YNFKEQ. Between the trimmed V and J ends, which lost 0 bases and 0 bases, there was a span of 9 bases. This CDR3 has 16 residues. CDR3 DNA sequence: TGTGCCAGCAGCCAAGATCTGGGAAGCTCCTACAATGAGCAGTTCTTC. Translation gives CASSQDLGSSYNEQFF.

V usage is TRBV4-3 and J usage is TRBJ1-2, with TRBD1 matching 9 bases. Germline V gene lookup returns CDR1 LGHNA and CDR2 YSLEER. The CDR3 has 15 amino acids. V shed 1 base, J shed 5 bases, and the junction held 5 bases outside the gene matches. CDR3: CASSQVQGAEYGYTF. The CDR3 DNA follows: TGCGCCAGCAGCCAAGTACAGGGGGCTGAGTATGGCTACACCTTC.

Turning to this clonotype: Given a much more abundant clone one base away, this may be a read error. The rearrangement joins TRBV7-2 to TRBJ2-7; 8 bases are a match to TRBD1. The CDR3 has 15 amino acids. CDR1 and CDR2 (germline): SGHTA, FQGNSA. V dropped 1 base and J dropped 5; count of bases not matched to a gene: 7. The CDR3 loop reads CASSLVRTGLNEQYF. CDR3 DNA sequence: TGTGCCAGCAGCTTAGTCAGGACAGGGCTCAACGAGCAGTACTTC.

The chain couples TRBV20-1 to TRBJ2-1; D may be TRBD2 (5 bases). The end of the DNA fits TRBJ2-7 better, so the J call may be wrong. Germline CDR1 reads DFQATT; CDR2 reads SNEGSKA (reference sequence). The CDR3 is 16 residues long. CDR3 amino acids: CSARDGSGGSYNEQYF. CDR3 sequence (DNA): TGCAGTGCTAGAGATGGTTCCGGAGGCTCCTACAATGAGCAGTACTTC.

The gene calls are TRBV10-3 and TRBJ2-1; 10 bases are a match to TRBD1. Germline loops: CDR1 ENHRY, CDR2 SYGVKD. The ends lost 8 bases at V and 5 bases at J; junction bases unmatched: 9. The CDR3 sequence is 15 residues long. The CDR3 bases are TGTGCCATCGCAGATTGGGGGACAGGGGACAATGAGCAGTTCTTC. The encoded protein is CAIADWGTGDNEQFF.

In this sample, this clonotype turned up many times. J is TRBJ2-7 and V is TRBV6-5; 10 nucleotides align to TRBD2. The CDR3 extends over 15 amino acids. V dropped 2 bases and J dropped 7; count of bases not matched to a gene: 8. CDR1 is MNHEY and CDR2 is SVGAGI in the germline V gene. The CDR3 region is CASSYPGTSVREQYF. The CDR3 coding sequence is TGTGCCAGCAGTTACCCCGGGACTAGCGTCAGGGAGCAGTACTTC.

This clonotype has just a few counts. This chain links TRBV28 with TRBJ2-1; D call uncertain. Germline V gene lookup returns CDR1 MDHEN and CDR2 SYDVKM. This CDR3 contains 15 residues. V lost 9 bases, J lost 6 bases, and 21 bases lay in between. The CDR3, as DNA: TGTGCCAGTTCCCCTACGGCGGATTGGCGCAATGAGCAGTTCTTC. Encoded protein: CASSPTADWRNEQFF.

This clonotype was seen more than once but under ten times. The rearrangement uses TRBV7-3 and TRBJ2-1; possibly TRBD2 for D (5 bases). Trimming took off 5 bases at V and 6 bases at J, with 14 bases between the two ends. Germline values: CDR1 SGHTA, CDR2 FQGTGA. This CDR3 has 14 amino acids. The CDR3, as DNA: TGTGCCAGCAGCCCTGGACTTAATACCAATGAGCAGTTCTTC. This gives the protein CASSPGLNTNEQFF.

The chain combines TRBV30 with TRBJ2-3, with a possible D match to TRBD2 (5 bases). This CDR3 spans 13 amino acids. Germline CDR1 reads GTSNPN; CDR2 reads SVGIG (reference sequence). Trimming took off 6 bases at V and 4 bases at J, with 14 bases between the two ends. CDR3 coding DNA: TGTGCCTGTTGTCCCAAAGCGGCAGATACGCAGTATTTT. Amino acid sequence: CACCPKAADTQYF.

This clonotype was picked up a small number of times. The J gene is TRBJ2-7, the V gene TRBV7-2; possible D gene TRBD1, 5 bases. V lost 2 bases and J 5 bases, leaving 13 bases between the germline ends. The CDR3 runs 14 residues. The germline V gene has CDR1 SGHTA and CDR2 FQGNSA. This CDR3 is CASSLMPGRNEQYF. CDR3 DNA: TGTGCCAGCAGCTTAATGCCAGGGCGGAACGAGCAGTACTTC.

About this clonotype: At one boundary the junction diverges from the germline segment, which might be a read error. The chain links TRBV11-2 to TRBJ2-1; TRBD2 is a possible D gene (6 bases). The CDR3 has 15 amino acids. In germline, CDR1 is SGHAT, CDR2 FQNNGV. Here the CDR3 reads CASSFVLASVNGQFF. The CDR3 DNA is TGTGCCAGCAGCTTTGTTCTAGCGTCGGTCAATGGGCAGTTCTTC. Combining the CDR3 with reference TRBV11-2 and TRBJ2-1 gives the whole variable domain EAGVAQSPRYKIIEKRQSVAFWCNPISGHATLYWYQQILGQGPKLLIQFQNNGVVDDSQLPKDRFSAERLKGVDSTLKIQPAKLEDSAVYLCASSFVLASVNGQFFGPGTRLTVL.

The chain employs TRBV6-1 and TRBJ1-1, with unresolved D. Germline V gene lookup returns CDR1 MNHNS and CDR2 SASEGT. CDR3 length equals 13 residues. Trimming removed 2 bases at V and 3 bases at J, with 7 bases between. In DNA, the CDR3 is TGTGCCAGCAGTGAACCCGTCTACACTGAAGCTTTCTTT. It codes for CASSEPVYTEAFF.